A single sample gave rise to the 6 T cell receptor beta chains below, sequenced in a study of regulatory T cells in long-lasting Graves disease. Arm-PCR with iRepertoire HTBI primers amplified the CDR3 regions for these TCR beta libraries. From the multiplex PCR reads, TCRdb called clonotypes with MiXCR, one entry per CDR3 protein. The data show 350,000 to 450,000 distinct CDR3 sequences, approximately 12% seen once. This sample's time point: newly diagnosed GD, antithyroid drugs for less than 3 months. Making the TCR library involved RNA that had been extracted from PBMCs. A further study also used this sample, focusing on T cells in Graves' hyperthyroidism and ophthalmopathy.

The sample was peripheral blood mononuclear cells (PBMCs), taken at new diagnosis, from a patient treated with antithyroid drugs. Receptors originate from a woman younger than 35 with Graves disease.

This clonotype was picked up a small number of times. The DNA for the CDR3 is TGCGCCAGCAGCCAAGTGCCAGCTTACACTGAAGCTTTCTTT. Translated: CASSQVPAYTEAFF. The rearrangement links TRBV4-1 to TRBJ1-1; D is unresolved. V was cut by 1 base and J by 3 bases, with 9 bases left in between. CDR1 MGHRA and CDR2 YSYEKL come from the germline V gene. The CDR3 is made up of 14 amino acids.

This clonotype was detected many times. The chain uses TRBV20-1 and TRBJ2-2; 8 bases match TRBD1. After removal of 1 base from V and 1 base from J, the junction contained 11 bases not matched to a gene. Germline V CDR1 and CDR2: DFQATT, SNEGSKA (reference sequence). CDR3 length equals 18 residues. The CDR3 nucleotides read TGCAGTGCTAGAGGCGGCTTCGGCAGGGGGCAGAACACCGGGGAGCTGTTTTTT. As protein: CSARGGFGRGQNTGELFF.

The rearrangement uses TRBV20-1 and TRBJ2-1, with 11 nucleotides matching TRBD1. CDR3 length equals 15 residues. Germline lookup yields CDR1 DFQATT and CDR2 SNEGSKA (reference sequence). The V gene end was trimmed by 3 bases and the J gene end by 4 bases; junction bases not matched to a gene: 5. The CDR3 bases are TGCAGTGCTAGGAGGGGACAGGGGGTTTACAATGAGCAGTTCTTC. Amino acids: CSARRGQGVYNEQFF.

On this clonotype itself: A read error may be the cause here, since a much bigger clone is one base away. The chain uses TRBV2 and TRBJ2-5; D unclear. Trimming removed 10 bases at V and 11 bases at J, with 17 bases between. The CDR3 runs to 11 residues. CDR1 is SNHLY and CDR2 is FYNNEI in the germline V gene. The CDR3 coding sequence is TGTGCCACCAAAAAGGGCAATGAGCAGTACTTC. It specifies CATKKGNEQYF.

The chain is built from TRBV5-5 and TRBJ2-1; no definite D call. This CDR3 spans 15 amino acids. Deletions cut 7 bases from V and 0 bases from J, with 14 bases between. CDR1 is SGHKS and CDR2 is YYEKEE in the germline V gene (reference sequence). The CDR3 sequence is CASGPVYSSYNEQFF. CDR3 nucleotides: TGTGCCAGCGGGCCGGTCTACAGCTCCTACAATGAGCAGTTCTTC.

In its sample, this clonotype was seen a few times. The chain joins TRBV20-1 to TRBJ1-2; D is possibly TRBD1 (5 bases). This CDR3 is 16 amino acids long. Germline-derived CDR1 and CDR2 are DFQATT and SNEGSKA (reference sequence). Trimming cost V 4 bases and J 0 bases, with 18 bases left between them. The CDR3 sequence: CSAKSGEQATNYGYTF. DNA of the CDR3: TGCAGTGCTAAGAGTGGTGAACAGGCGACTAACTATGGCTACACCTTC.